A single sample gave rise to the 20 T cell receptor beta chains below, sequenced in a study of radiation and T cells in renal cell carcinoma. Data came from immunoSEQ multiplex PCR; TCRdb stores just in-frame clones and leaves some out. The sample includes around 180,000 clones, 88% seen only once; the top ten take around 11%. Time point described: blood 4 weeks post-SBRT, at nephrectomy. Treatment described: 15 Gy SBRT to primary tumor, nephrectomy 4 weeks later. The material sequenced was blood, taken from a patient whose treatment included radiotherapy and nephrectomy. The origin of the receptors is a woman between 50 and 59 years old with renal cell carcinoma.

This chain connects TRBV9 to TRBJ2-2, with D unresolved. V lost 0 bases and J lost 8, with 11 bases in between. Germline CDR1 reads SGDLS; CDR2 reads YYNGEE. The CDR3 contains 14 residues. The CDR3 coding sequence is TGTGCCAGCAGCGTAGACTGGGAAAAGGGGGAGCTGTTTTTT. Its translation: CASSVDWEKGELFF.

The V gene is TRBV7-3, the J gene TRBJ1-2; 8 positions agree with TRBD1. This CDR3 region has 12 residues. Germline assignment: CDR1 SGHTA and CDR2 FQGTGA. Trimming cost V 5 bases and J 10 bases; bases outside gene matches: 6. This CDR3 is CASSAGTGDYTF. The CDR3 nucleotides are TGTGCCAGCAGCGCCGGGACAGGTGACTACACCTTC.

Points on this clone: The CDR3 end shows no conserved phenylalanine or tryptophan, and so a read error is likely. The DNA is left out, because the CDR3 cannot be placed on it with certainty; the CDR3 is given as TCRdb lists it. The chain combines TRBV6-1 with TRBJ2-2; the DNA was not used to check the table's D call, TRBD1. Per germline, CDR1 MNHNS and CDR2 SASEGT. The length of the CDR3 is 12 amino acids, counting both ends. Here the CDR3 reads CASSEWLGGRSL.

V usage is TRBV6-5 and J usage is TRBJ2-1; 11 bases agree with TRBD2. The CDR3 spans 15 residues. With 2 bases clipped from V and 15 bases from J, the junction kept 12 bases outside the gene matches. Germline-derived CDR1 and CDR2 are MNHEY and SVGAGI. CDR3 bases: TGTGCCAGCAGTTACGGGGGGACTAGCGGCGGAGAATTGTTCTTC. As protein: CASSYGGTSGGELFF.

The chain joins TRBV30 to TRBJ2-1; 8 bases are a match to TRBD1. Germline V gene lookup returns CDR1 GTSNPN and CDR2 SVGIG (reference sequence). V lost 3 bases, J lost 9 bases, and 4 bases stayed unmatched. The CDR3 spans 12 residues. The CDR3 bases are TGTGCCTGGAGGACAGGGGACGGTGAGCAGTTCTTC. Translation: CAWRTGDGEQFF.

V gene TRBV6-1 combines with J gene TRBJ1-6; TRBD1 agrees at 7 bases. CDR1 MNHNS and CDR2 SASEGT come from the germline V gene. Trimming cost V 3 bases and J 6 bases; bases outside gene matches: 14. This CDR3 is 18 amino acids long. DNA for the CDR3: TGTGCCAGCAGTGATACAGGGGTGGACGGAAAAATTAATTCACCCCTCCACTTT. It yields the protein CASSDTGVDGKINSPLHF.

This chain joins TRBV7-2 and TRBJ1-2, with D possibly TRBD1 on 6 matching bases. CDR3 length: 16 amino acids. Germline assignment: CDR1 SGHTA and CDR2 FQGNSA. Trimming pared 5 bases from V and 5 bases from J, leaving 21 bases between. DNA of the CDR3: TGTGCCAGCAGCGTCGGGACACCGCAGTCGGGGTATGGCTACACCTTC. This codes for CASSVGTPQSGYGYTF. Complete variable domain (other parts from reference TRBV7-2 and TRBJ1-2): GAGVSQSPSNKVTEKGKDVELRCDPISGHTALYWYRQSLGQGLEFLIYFQGNSAPDKSGLPSDRFSAERTGGSVSTLTIQRTQQEDSAVYLCASSVGTPQSGYGYTFGSGTRLTVV.

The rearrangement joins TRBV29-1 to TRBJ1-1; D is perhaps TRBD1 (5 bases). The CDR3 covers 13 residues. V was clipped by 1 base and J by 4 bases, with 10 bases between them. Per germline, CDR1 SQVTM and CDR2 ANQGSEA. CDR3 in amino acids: CSVEGATVTEAFF. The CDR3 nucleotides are TGCAGCGTTGAAGGGGCGACAGTCACTGAAGCTTTCTTT. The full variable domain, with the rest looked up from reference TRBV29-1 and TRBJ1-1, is SAVISQKPSRDICQRGTSLTIQCQVDSQVTMMFWYRQQPGQSLTLIATANQGSEATYESGFVIDKFPISRPNLTFSTLTVSNMSPEDSSIYLCSVEGATVTEAFFGQGTRLTVV.

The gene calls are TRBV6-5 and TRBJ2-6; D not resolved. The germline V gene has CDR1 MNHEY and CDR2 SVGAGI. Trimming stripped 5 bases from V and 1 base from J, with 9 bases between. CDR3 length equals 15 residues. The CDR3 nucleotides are TGTGCCAGCAGTCTTACAGTTTCTGGGGCCAACGTCCTGACTTTC. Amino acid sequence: CASSLTVSGANVLTF.

CDR3: CASSEGRTGSSETQYF. CDR3 coding DNA: TGTGCCAGCAGCGAGGGAAGGACAGGGTCGTCAGAGACCCAGTACTTC. The V call is TRBV5-8, the J call TRBJ2-5, with TRBD1 matching 8 bases. The V segment lost 4 bases and the J segment 4 bases; nucleotides outside the gene matches: 12. Looked up from germline, CDR1 is SGHTS and CDR2 is YDEGEE. The CDR3 has 16 amino acids.

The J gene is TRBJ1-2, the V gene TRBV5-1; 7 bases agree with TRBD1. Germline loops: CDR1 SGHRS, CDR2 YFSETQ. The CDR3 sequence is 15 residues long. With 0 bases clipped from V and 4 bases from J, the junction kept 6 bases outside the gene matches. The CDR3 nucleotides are TGCGCCAGCAGCTTGGGACAGGGTTACAGCTATGGCTACACCTTC. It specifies CASSLGQGYSYGYTF.

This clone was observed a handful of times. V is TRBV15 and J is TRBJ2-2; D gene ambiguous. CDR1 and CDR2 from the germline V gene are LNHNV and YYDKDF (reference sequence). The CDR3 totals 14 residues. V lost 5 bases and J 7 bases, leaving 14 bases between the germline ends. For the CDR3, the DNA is TGTGCCACCAGCTATACCCGGGTGAACGGGGAGCTGTTTTTT. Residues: CATSYTRVNGELFF.

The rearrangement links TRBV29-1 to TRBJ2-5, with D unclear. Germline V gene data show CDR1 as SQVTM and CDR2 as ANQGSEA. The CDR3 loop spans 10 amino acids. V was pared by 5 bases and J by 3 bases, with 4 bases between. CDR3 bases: TGCAGCGTTATGGAAGAGACCCAGTACTTC. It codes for CSVMEETQYF.

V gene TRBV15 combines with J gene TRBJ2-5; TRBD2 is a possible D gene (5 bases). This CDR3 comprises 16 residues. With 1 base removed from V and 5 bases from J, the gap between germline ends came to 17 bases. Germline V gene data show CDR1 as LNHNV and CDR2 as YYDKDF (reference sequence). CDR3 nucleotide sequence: TGTGCCACCAGCAGAGGTGTGGGCGGAGGCATTGAGACCCAGTACTTC. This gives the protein CATSRGVGGGIETQYF. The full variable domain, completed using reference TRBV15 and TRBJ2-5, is DAMVIQNPRYQVTQFGKPVTLSCSQTLNHNVMYWYQQKSSQAPKLLFHYYDKDFNNEADTPDNFQSRRPNTSFCFLDIRSPGLGDTAMYLCATSRGVGGGIETQYFGPGTRLLVL.

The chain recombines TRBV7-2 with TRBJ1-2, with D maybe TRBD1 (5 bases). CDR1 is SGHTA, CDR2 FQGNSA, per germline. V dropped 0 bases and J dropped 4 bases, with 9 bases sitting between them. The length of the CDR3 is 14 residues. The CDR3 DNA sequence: TGTGCCAGCAGCTTAGCGACGGGGACCTATGGCTACACCTTC. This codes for CASSLATGTYGYTF.

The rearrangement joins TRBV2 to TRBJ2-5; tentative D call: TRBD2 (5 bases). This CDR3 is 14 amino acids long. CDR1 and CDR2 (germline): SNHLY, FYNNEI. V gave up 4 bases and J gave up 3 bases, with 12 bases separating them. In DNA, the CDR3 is TGTGCCAGCAGTGTCCCCAGGCGGGAAGAGACCCAGTACTTC. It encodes CASSVPRREETQYF.

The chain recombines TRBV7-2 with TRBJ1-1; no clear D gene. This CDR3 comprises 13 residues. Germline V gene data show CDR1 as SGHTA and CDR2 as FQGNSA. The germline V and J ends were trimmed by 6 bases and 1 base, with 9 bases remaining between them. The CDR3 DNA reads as TGTGCCAGCAGGGCTAACAGGAACACTGAAGCTTTCTTT. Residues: CASRANRNTEAFF.

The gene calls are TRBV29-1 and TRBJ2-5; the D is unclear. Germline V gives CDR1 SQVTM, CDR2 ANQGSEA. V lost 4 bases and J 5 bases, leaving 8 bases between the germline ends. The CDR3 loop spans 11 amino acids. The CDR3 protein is CSVGTGETQYF. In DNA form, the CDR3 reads TGCAGCGTTGGAACCGGCGAGACCCAGTACTTC.

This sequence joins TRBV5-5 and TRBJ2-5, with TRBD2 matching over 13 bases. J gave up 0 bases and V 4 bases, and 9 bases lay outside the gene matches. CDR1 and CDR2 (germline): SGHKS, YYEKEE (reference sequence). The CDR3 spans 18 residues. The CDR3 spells CASSHGLAGEAYQETQYF. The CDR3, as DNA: TGTGCCAGCAGCCACGGACTAGCGGGGGAGGCGTACCAAGAGACCCAGTACTTC.

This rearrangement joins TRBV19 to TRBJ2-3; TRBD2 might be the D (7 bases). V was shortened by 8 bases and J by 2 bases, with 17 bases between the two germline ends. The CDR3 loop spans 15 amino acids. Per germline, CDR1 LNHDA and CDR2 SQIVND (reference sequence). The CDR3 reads CASGGRGDPTDTQYF. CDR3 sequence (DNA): TGTGCCAGTGGGGGCCGGGGGGACCCCACAGATACGCAGTATTTT.